The 32 T cell receptor beta chains below come from one sample, sequenced in a study of prognosis after radiotherapy for stage I lung cancer. With two-round multiplex PCR, TCR beta CDR3 sequences were amplified from genomic DNA. Gene-specific primers for each TRBV and TRBJ gene drove first-round PCR. TCRdb re-derived calls from the multiplex PCR reads in MiXCR, one entry per CDR3 protein. The sample shows about 59,000 distinct CDR3 sequences, approximately 25% of them seen only once. The material sequenced was PBMCs, taken before or after stereotactic body radiation therapy (not recorded which). These receptor sequences come from a donor over 45 with non-small cell lung cancer.

As concerns this clonotype: Sequence at one end of the junction differs from germline and may be a read error. V and J are TRBV6-2 or TRBV6-3 and TRBJ2-2, with 10 bases aligning to TRBD2. Looked up from germline, CDR1 is MNHEY and CDR2 is SVGEGT. This CDR3 spans 15 amino acids. The CDR3 region has the DNA TGTGCCAGCAGTCAAACTAGCGGGAACATCGGGGAGCTGTTTTTC. Encoded protein: CASSQTSGNIGELFF.

This clonotype was detected many times. This rearrangement joins TRBV30 to TRBJ2-2; D not resolved. Trimming took 0 bases from V and 4 from J, leaving 9 bases between them. Germline CDR1 reads GTSNPN; CDR2 reads SVGIG (reference sequence). The CDR3 spans 14 residues. CDR3 amino acids: CAWSVGPTTGELFF. CDR3 coding DNA: TGTGCCTGGAGTGTCGGCCCAACCACCGGGGAGCTGTTTTTT.

The table lists this clonotype with many counts. This chain connects TRBV9 to TRBJ2-6; 8 bases align to TRBD1. There are 17 residues in the CDR3. Trimming cost V 2 bases and J 5 bases; bases outside gene matches: 9. Germline CDR1 reads SGDLS; CDR2 reads YYNGEE. The CDR3 region has the DNA TGTGCCAGCAGCGTCACAGGACAGGGAACGAGGGCCAACGTCCTGACTTTC. Translated, it gives CASSVTGQGTRANVLTF.

This clonotype was seen at least ten times. The chain carries TRBV2 and TRBJ2-6, with D possibly matching TRBD2 (5 bases). The V and J ends lost 5 bases and 5 bases respectively, with 13 bases between them. Germline-derived CDR1 and CDR2 are SNHLY and FYNNEI. The CDR3 has 15 residues. CDR3 region: CASSFWERRANVLTF. CDR3 sequence (DNA): TGTGCCAGCAGTTTCTGGGAGAGAAGGGCCAACGTCCTGACTTTC.

In this sample, this clonotype turned up a few times. A much larger clone lies one base from this, so it may be a read error. The chain employs TRBV6-5 and TRBJ2-2; possibly TRBD2 for D (5 bases). There are 14 residues in the CDR3. The germline gives CDR1 MNHEY, CDR2 SVGAGI. CDR3 coding DNA: TGTGCCAGCAGTTCGGACGCGCGCACCGGGGAGCCGTTTTTT. The encoded protein is CASSSDARTGEPFF.

In the case of this clonotype: It differs at one base from a far larger clone, so likely a read error. The J gene is TRBJ2-5, the V gene TRBV6-2 or TRBV6-3, with D possibly called TRBD1 or TRBD2 (5 bases each). The germline V gene has CDR1 MNHEY and CDR2 SVGEGT. V lost 6 bases to trimming and J lost 6 bases, with 17 bases between them. The CDR3 consists of 14 residues. Here the CDR3 reads CASRAGTWEKTQYF. The CDR3 DNA follows: TGTGCCAGCAGGGCCGGGACCTGGGAAAAGACCCAGTACTTC.

In this sample, this clonotype turned up many times. CDR3 sequence reads: CASSRISYNEQFF. The CDR3 DNA reads as TGTGCCAGTAGTCGCATCTCCTACAATGAGCAGTTCTTC. The genes are TRBV19 and TRBJ2-1; D is ambiguous. The V and J ends lost 5 bases and 0 bases respectively, with 5 bases between them. There are 13 residues in the CDR3. CDR1 and CDR2 (germline): LNHDA, SQIVND (reference sequence).

CDR3 nucleotide sequence: TGTGCCAGCAGGGCGGGGGGAGTGGTCGGGGCAGATACGCAGTATTTT. Translated, it gives CASRAGGVVGADTQYF. This chain joins TRBV6-1 and TRBJ2-3; TRBD2 matches 8 bases. The junction had 12 bases not matched to a gene; V was cut back by 6 bases and J by 4 bases. This CDR3 comprises 16 residues. CDR1 and CDR2 (germline): MNHNS, SASEGT.

The sample holds one count of this clonotype. Given a much more abundant clone one base away, this may be a read error. The chain joins TRBV4-1 to TRBJ2-3, with D perhaps TRBD1 (6 bases). The CDR3 runs 16 residues. Germline V gives CDR1 MGHRA, CDR2 YSYEKL. The V and J ends lost 4 bases and 2 bases respectively, with 16 bases between them. The CDR3 DNA sequence: TGCGCCAGCAGCCGTCTACCGGGACACAACACAGATACGCAGTATTTT. This translates into CASSRLPGHNTDTQYF.

This clonotype has a count of ten or more. The rearrangement joins TRBV7-9 to TRBJ2-3; 7 nucleotides line up with TRBD2. The CDR3 runs to 16 residues. Germline V lookup: CDR1 SEHNR, CDR2 FQNEAQ (reference sequence). The V and J ends lost 2 bases and 2 bases, in that order; junction bases with no gene match: 7. Written as DNA, the CDR3 is TGTGCCAGCAGCTTATCAACCGGGGGGACCACAGATACGCAGTATTTT. It is translated as CASSLSTGGTTDTQYF.

This clonotype has ten or more counts. The CDR3 DNA sequence: TGTGCCATCAGGGGACAGGGAAAAGAGACCCAGTACTTC. Translating it yields CAIRGQGKETQYF. The chain employs TRBV10-3 and TRBJ2-5; the match to TRBD1 covers 9 bases. In germline, CDR1 is ENHRY, CDR2 SYGVKD. V gave up 6 bases and J gave up 3 bases; unmatched junction bases: 2. The CDR3 is 13 residues long.

The table lists this clonotype with a few counts. The chain is built from TRBV5-4 and TRBJ2-2, with 7 nucleotides matching TRBD1. The CDR3 contains 14 residues. V lost 3 bases to trimming and J lost 4 bases; unmatched junction nucleotides: 3. Germline loops: CDR1 SGHNT, CDR2 YYREEE (reference sequence). In nucleotides, the CDR3 is TGTGCCAGCAGCTCGCCAGGGGGCACCGGGGAGCTGTTTTTT. Residues: CASSSPGGTGELFF.

This clonotype was seen many times. The chain is built from TRBV5-1 and TRBJ1-1; D might be TRBD1 (5 bases). V lost 3 bases and J 5 bases, leaving 14 bases between the germline ends. CDR3 length equals 14 residues. CDR1 is SGHRS, CDR2 YFSETQ, per germline. The CDR3 loop reads CASSSSGAGTEAFF. The CDR3 DNA sequence: TGCGCCAGCAGCTCCTCCGGGGCAGGGACTGAAGCTTTCTTT.

This clonotype appeared a single time. One base separates it from a far larger clone, so it is likely a read error. The chain has TRBV6-2 or TRBV6-3 and TRBJ2-3; D is undetermined. The CDR3 runs 15 residues. From germline, CDR1 is MNHEY and CDR2 SVGEGT. The V end was cut by 6 bases, the J end by 0 bases, with 13 bases between. The CDR3 spells CASSEAGTSTDTQYF. As DNA, the CDR3 is TGTGCCAGCAGCGAGGCAGGCACTAGCACAGATACGCAGTATTTT.

This clonotype was found many times. The chain couples TRBV4-1 to TRBJ1-3, with 7 bases aligning to TRBD1. This CDR3 is built from 16 residues. After removal of 1 base from V and 3 bases from J, the junction contained 6 bases not matched to a gene. The germline gives CDR1 MGHRA, CDR2 YSYEKL. The CDR3: CASSQGSGGYGNTIYF. The DNA of the CDR3 is TGCGCCAGCAGCCAAGGGTCAGGGGGTTATGGAAACACCATATATTTT.

The V gene is TRBV12-3 or TRBV12-4, the J gene TRBJ1-2; no clear D gene. Trimming removed 6 bases from V and 8 bases from J, with 19 bases in between. This CDR3 is 14 amino acids long. For the CDR3, the DNA is TGTGCCAGCAGGCCGACAATGGGCGCCGACGGCTACACCTTC. It codes for CASRPTMGADGYTF.

Note on this clonotype: Just one base apart from a much larger clone, this may be a read error. The chain joins TRBV20-1 to TRBJ1-1; 9 nucleotides align to TRBD1. CDR3 size: 15 residues. Per germline, CDR1 DFQATT and CDR2 SNEGSKA (reference sequence). The CDR3 sequence: CSAPSTGGTNTKAFF. CDR3 nucleotide sequence: TGCAGTGCTCCGTCGACAGGGGGGACGAACACTAAAGCTTTCTTT.

This clonotype was detected ten times or more. CDR3 amino acids: CASSGTASGANVLTF. The CDR3 DNA reads TGTGCCAGCAGTGGGACAGCCTCTGGGGCCAACGTCCTGACTTTC. The chain recombines TRBV6-1 with TRBJ2-6, with a tentative D call TRBD1 (6 bases). The CDR3 length is 15 residues. The germline gives CDR1 MNHNS, CDR2 SASEGT. The germline V and J ends were trimmed by 4 bases and 0 bases, with 7 bases remaining between them.

This clonotype appeared many times. J is TRBJ1-5 and V is TRBV19, with a weak D call TRBD1 (5 bases). Germline V gene lookup returns CDR1 LNHDA and CDR2 SQIVND (reference sequence). Trimming cost V 3 bases and J 7 bases, with 7 bases left between them. The CDR3 totals 12 residues. In DNA form, the CDR3 reads TGTGCCAGTAGTATGCGGGGGCAGCCCCAGCATTTT. Its translation is CASSMRGQPQHF.

Remarks on this clonotype: This may be a read error, as it is one base from a much larger clone. A read error is likely, as this CDR3 ends without the conserved phenylalanine or tryptophan. The rearrangement uses TRBV7-2 and TRBJ2-6; the D gene is possibly TRBD2 (5 bases). The length of the CDR3 is 13 residues. In germline, CDR1 is SGHTA, CDR2 FQGNSA. V was clipped by 4 bases and J by 10 bases, with 11 bases between them. CDR3 nucleotide sequence: TGTGCCAGCAGCTCCCAAGAGGGTAACGTCCTGACTTTA. Protein: CASSSQEGNVLTL.

This clonotype has a count of ten or more. The chain couples TRBV30 to TRBJ1-1, with a possible D match to TRBD1 (6 bases). With 6 bases removed from V and 0 bases from J, the gap between germline ends came to 20 bases. This CDR3 comprises 16 residues. Germline V CDR1 and CDR2: GTSNPN, SVGIG (reference sequence). This CDR3 is CACRGLGAGMNTEAFF. CDR3 nucleotides: TGTGCCTGTCGTGGACTGGGGGCCGGAATGAACACTGAAGCTTTCTTT.

In its sample, this clonotype was seen many times. V usage is TRBV5-4 and J usage is TRBJ1-4, with D perhaps TRBD1 (5 bases). Germline CDR1 reads SGHNT; CDR2 reads YYREEE (reference sequence). Trimming removed 4 bases from V and 4 bases from J, with 11 bases in between. The length of the CDR3 is 14 residues. The DNA of the CDR3 is TGTGCCAGCAGCATCCGGGACGGTAATGAAAAACTGTTTTTT. It yields the protein CASSIRDGNEKLFF. The full variable domain, completed using reference TRBV5-4 and TRBJ1-4, is ETGVTQSPTHLIKTRGQQVTLRCSSQSGHNTVSWYQQALGQGPQFIFQYYREEENGRGNFPPRFSGLQFPNYSSELNVNALELDDSALYLCASSIRDGNEKLFFGSGTQLSVL.

The chain couples TRBV6-1 to TRBJ2-7, with 8 positions matching TRBD2. Trimming removed 9 bases from V and 0 bases from J; junction bases left unmatched: 7. CDR1 is MNHNS, CDR2 SASEGT, per germline. This CDR3 spans 14 amino acids. The CDR3 bases are TGTGCCAGTCTTAGCGGGGCCCACTCCTACGAGCAGTACTTC. Translating gives CASLSGAHSYEQYF.

This clonotype has a handful of counts. The chain links TRBV5-6 to TRBJ1-1; D call uncertain. Trimming left V 1 base short and J 11 bases short, with 12 bases between. The germline V gene encodes CDR1 SGHDT and CDR2 YYEEEE. There are 12 residues in the CDR3. CDR3 DNA sequence: TGTGCCAGCAGCTTGTCGAGGGCAGAGGCTTTCTTT. It specifies CASSLSRAEAFF.

Points on this clonotype: One end of the junction is discordant with germline, which a read error may explain. This rearrangement joins TRBV6-1 to TRBJ1-2, with 8 bases matching TRBD1. This CDR3 is 17 amino acids long. Per germline, CDR1 MNHNS and CDR2 SASEGT. The CDR3 is CASSPHPYDRGRYGYNF. CDR3 nucleotide sequence: TGTGCCAGCAGTCCACATCCCTACGACAGGGGCCGCTATGGCTACAACTTC.

Notes on this clonotype: Possible read error: a much larger clone is one base away. The CDR3 region has the DNA TGTGCCAGCAGTTATACGGGCGCGGGGGTACAAGCTTTCTTT. Translating it yields CASSYTGAGVQAFF. The J gene is TRBJ1-1, the V gene TRBV12-3 or TRBV12-4, with TRBD1 as a possible D gene (5 bases). V was cut by 4 bases and J by 9 bases, with 18 bases left in between. The CDR3 runs to 14 residues.

Many counts were recorded for this clonotype. The V call is TRBV20-1, the J call TRBJ2-1; D tentatively fits TRBD1 or TRBD2 (5 bases each). This CDR3 has 12 amino acids. The V end was cut by 5 bases, the J end by 8 bases, with 13 bases between. Per germline, CDR1 DFQATT and CDR2 SNEGSKA (reference sequence). CDR3 nucleotides: TGCAGTGCTGTAAGGGACGGCGATGAGCAGTTCTTC. As protein: CSAVRDGDEQFF.

This clonotype was seen ten or more times. The V and J genes are TRBV12-3 or TRBV12-4 and TRBJ1-2; TRBD1 matches at 8 bases. J was trimmed by 3 bases and V by 7 bases; bases with no gene match: 13. There are 16 residues in the CDR3. The CDR3 loop is CASTPGTGGRHYGYTF. In DNA form, the CDR3 reads TGTGCCAGCACCCCCGGAACAGGGGGGCGACACTATGGCTACACCTTC.

This clonotype was recorded many times. This chain joins TRBV20-1 and TRBJ2-5; D gene uncertain. Trimming left V 1 base short and J 0 bases short, with 9 bases between. The CDR3 extends over 14 amino acids. Germline V CDR1 and CDR2: DFQATT, SNEGSKA (reference sequence). The CDR3 sequence is CSARGQSYQETQYF. The CDR3 DNA is TGCAGTGCTAGAGGCCAATCGTACCAAGAGACCCAGTACTTC.

This clonotype occurred many times. The chain has TRBV28 and TRBJ1-1; D gene uncertain. This CDR3 is built from 11 residues. Trimming took off 3 bases at V and 8 bases at J, with 7 bases between the two ends. The germline gives CDR1 MDHEN, CDR2 SYDVKM. Here the CDR3 DNA reads TGTGCCAGCAGTTTGGGAGGGGAAGCTTTCTTT. Translation: CASSLGGEAFF.

Worth noting for this clonotype: Germline is not matched at one junction end, which may reflect a read error. The chain carries TRBV12-3 or TRBV12-4 and TRBJ2-7; the D gene is possibly TRBD1 (5 bases). The CDR3 sequence is 14 residues long. The CDR3 DNA reads as TGTGCCAGCAGTTTAGGGGGCTCGAACTACGAGCATTACTTC. The encoded protein is CASSLGGSNYEHYF.

The table lists this clonotype with many counts. The chain carries TRBV7-2 and TRBJ2-1; 10 nucleotides align to TRBD1. Germline trimming cut 5 bases from V and 5 bases from J; bases unmatched to any gene: 6. From germline, CDR1 is SGHTA and CDR2 FQGNSA. CDR3 length: 15 amino acids. CDR3 sequence reads: CASSLDGQGDNEQFF. Written as DNA, the CDR3 is TGTGCCAGCAGCCTAGATGGACAGGGGGACAATGAGCAGTTCTTC. The full variable domain, completed using reference TRBV7-2 and TRBJ2-1, is GAGVSQSPSNKVTEKGKDVELRCDPISGHTALYWYRQSLGQGLEFLIYFQGNSAPDKSGLPSDRFSAERTGGSVSTLTIQRTQQEDSAVYLCASSLDGQGDNEQFFGPGTRLTVL.